This record covers a single T cell receptor (beta chain). Run at survey level, the immunoSEQ assay was version v3.0. Assay used: immunoSEQ multiplex PCR; TCRdb lists only in-frame clones, some missing. Of roughly 27,000 clones listed, 85% are singletons. CDR3 length: 17 residues. The germline gives CDR1 SGHRS, CDR2 YFSETQ. The ends were cut back, 0 bases at V and 2 bases at J, with 18 bases in the middle. This sample is part of a study of long-term antiretroviral therapy in people with HIV. The specimen comprised unsorted PBMCs, sampled 2.3 years after starting antiretroviral therapy. The V gene is TRBV5-1, the J gene TRBJ2-7, with a weak D call TRBD1 (6 bases). The clonotype originates from a man aged 40-49 years with HIV. DNA of the CDR3: TGCGCCAGCAGCTTGGGTCCCAGGGGAGTTAGCGCCTACGAGCAGTACTTC. Amino acid sequence: CASSLGPRGVSAYEQYF.